Shown below are 29 T cell receptor beta chains from a single sample sequenced in a study of T cell changes during pregnancy in multiple sclerosis. Some clones are missing from TCRdb's copy, which holds only in-frame ones; the method was immunoSEQ multiplex PCR. This repertoire shows some 85,000 clones, 90% to 95% found once; its top ten account for 0.85% to 1.3%. The input for sequencing was peripheral blood, taken in the second trimester of pregnancy. These TCRs come from a female donor with multiple sclerosis, enrolled in a pregnancy study.

The rearrangement uses TRBV28 and TRBJ2-7, with D possibly matching TRBD2 (6 bases). This CDR3 spans 16 amino acids. V lost 2 bases and J lost 0, with 14 bases in between. The germline V gene has CDR1 MDHEN and CDR2 SYDVKM. The CDR3 DNA reads as TGTGCCAGCAGTTTAACCCTAGCGCTCAGCTCCTACGAGCAGTACTTC. It yields the protein CASSLTLALSSYEQYF.

J is TRBJ2-1 and V is TRBV28; maybe TRBD1 (6 bases). Trimming took 6 bases from V and 7 from J, leaving 7 bases between them. Germline V CDR1 and CDR2: MDHEN, SYDVKM. CDR3 size: 11 residues. This CDR3 reads CASRQGNEQFF. The CDR3 bases are TGTGCCAGCAGACAGGGTAATGAGCAGTTCTTC.

This chain connects TRBV7-8 to TRBJ2-1; D may be TRBD2 (5 bases). Trimming left V 2 bases short and J 2 bases short, with 10 bases between. Germline V gene lookup returns CDR1 SGHVS and CDR2 FQNEAQ. The CDR3 spans 15 residues. CDR3 in amino acids: CASSLRSGPYNEQFF. CDR3 coding DNA: TGTGCCAGCAGCTTACGGAGCGGACCCTACAATGAGCAGTTCTTC. Looking up the rest from reference TRBV7-8 and TRBJ2-1 gives the full variable domain: GAGVSQSPRYKVAKRGQDVALRCDPISGHVSLFWYQQALGQGPEFLTYFQNEAQLDKSGLPSDRFFAERPEGSVSTLKIQRTQQEDSAVYLCASSLRSGPYNEQFFGPGTRLTVL.

The chain is built from TRBV19 and TRBJ1-1; D might be TRBD1 (5 bases). CDR1 and CDR2 from the germline V gene are LNHDA and SQIVND (reference sequence). Deletions cut 3 bases from V and 9 bases from J, with 20 bases between. This CDR3 spans 15 amino acids. DNA of the CDR3: TGTGCCAGTAGTATTCAGGGCAGTAACTCGCGCAAAGCTTTCTTT. Residues: CASSIQGSNSRKAFF.

This rearrangement joins TRBV7-9 to TRBJ1-1; D uncertain. Trimming cost V 4 bases and J 6 bases, with 12 bases left between them. Germline CDR1 reads SEHNR; CDR2 reads FQNEAQ (reference sequence). The CDR3 contains 13 residues. The CDR3 here is CASSSLGGAEAFF. The CDR3 region has the DNA TGTGCCAGCAGCTCCTTGGGCGGGGCTGAAGCTTTCTTT. Full variable domain (missing parts from reference TRBV7-9 and TRBJ1-1): DTGVSQNPRHKITKRGQNVTFRCDPISEHNRLYWYRQTLGQGPEFLTYFQNEAQLEKSRLLSDRFSAERPKGSFSTLEIQRTEQGDSAMYLCASSSLGGAEAFFGQGTRLTVV.

V usage is TRBV5-6 and J usage is TRBJ2-7; 14 bases match TRBD2. J was trimmed by 4 bases and V by 5 bases; bases with no gene match: 5. This CDR3 comprises 15 residues. Germline assignment: CDR1 SGHDT and CDR2 YYEEEE. CDR3 DNA: TGTGCCAGCAGTAGGACTAGCGGGAGGTTATACGAGCAGTACTTC. This gives the protein CASSRTSGRLYEQYF.

The chain has TRBV5-6 and TRBJ1-1; no reliable D call. The CDR3 length is 13 residues. Trimming removed 5 bases from V and 4 bases from J, with 12 bases in between. Germline V gene lookup returns CDR1 SGHDT and CDR2 YYEEEE. Here the CDR3 DNA reads TGTGCCAGCAGTTCGGGTGGGTCCACTGAAGCTTTCTTT. Translated: CASSSGGSTEAFF.

The sample holds one count of this clone. V and J are TRBV5-1 and TRBJ2-5, with 7 bases identical to TRBD2. J lost 1 base, V lost 2 bases, and 5 bases had no gene match. This CDR3 comprises 15 residues. CDR1 SGHRS and CDR2 YFSETQ come from the germline V gene. The CDR3 DNA follows: TGCGCCAGCAGCTTCTTACTAGCGCCCCAAGAGACCCAGTACTTC. The encoded protein is CASSFLLAPQETQYF. Full variable domain (rest looked up from reference TRBV5-1 and TRBJ2-5): KAGVTQTPRYLIKTRGQQVTLSCSPISGHRSVSWYQQTPGQGLQFLFEYFSETQRNKGNFPGRFSGRQFSNSRSEMNVSTLELGDSALYLCASSFLLAPQETQYFGPGTRLLVL.

V usage is TRBV4-3 and J usage is TRBJ2-1; D gene unclear. Looked up from germline, CDR1 is LGHNA and CDR2 is YSLEER. Trimming left V 1 base short and J 7 bases short, with 11 bases between. The length of the CDR3 is 14 residues. CDR3 DNA: TGCGCCAGCAGCCAAGGTGTTTGGAGTAATGAGCAGTTCTTC. Its protein is CASSQGVWSNEQFF.

The rearrangement joins TRBV7-9 to TRBJ2-2; possible D gene TRBD2, 5 bases. Germline lookup yields CDR1 SEHNR and CDR2 FQNEAQ (reference sequence). Trimming took 1 base from V and 0 from J, leaving 12 bases between them. This CDR3 has 17 amino acids. For the CDR3, the DNA is TGTGCCAGCAGCTTAGTATCGGCGGGCGCGAACACCGGGGAGCTGTTTTTT. Protein product: CASSLVSAGANTGELFF.

The chain employs TRBV19 and TRBJ2-1, with TRBD2 matching over 8 bases. Trimming removed 6 bases from V and 8 bases from J; junction bases left unmatched: 9. Germline loops: CDR1 LNHDA, CDR2 SQIVND (reference sequence). The CDR3 totals 14 residues. CDR3 region: CASRALAGPDEQFF. The CDR3 DNA follows: TGTGCCAGTAGGGCATTAGCGGGGCCCGATGAGCAGTTCTTC.

V gene TRBV6-1 combines with J gene TRBJ2-3; D gene uncertain. This CDR3 is 18 amino acids long. Germline-derived CDR1 and CDR2 are MNHNS and SASEGT. V was shortened by 1 base and J by 1 base, with 18 bases between the two germline ends. The CDR3 DNA reads as TGTGCCAGCAGTGAAGACGAAAGTGGGTGGGCAGGCACAGATACGCAGTATTTT. Translated, it gives CASSEDESGWAGTDTQYF.

The chain employs TRBV28 and TRBJ1-2; 8 bases are shared with TRBD1. The germline CDR1 and CDR2 sequences are MDHEN and SYDVKM. This CDR3 contains 15 residues. V lost 6 bases to trimming and J lost 8 bases; unmatched junction nucleotides: 14. CDR3 in amino acids: CASSLRQGPGMGYTF. In nucleotides, the CDR3 is TGTGCCAGCAGCCTACGACAGGGGCCTGGGATGGGCTACACCTTC.

The chain uses TRBV27 and TRBJ1-5; D gene ambiguous. Germline-derived CDR1 and CDR2 are MNHEY and SMNVEV (reference sequence). V was clipped by 0 bases and J by 1 base, with 4 bases between them. This CDR3 region has 14 residues. The CDR3 here is CASSLSRSNQPQHF. The CDR3 DNA is TGTGCCAGCAGTTTATCGAGGAGCAATCAGCCCCAGCATTTT.

The V call is TRBV27, the J call TRBJ2-7, with D possibly TRBD1 on 6 matching bases. Trimming left V 6 bases short and J 1 base short, with 10 bases between. Looked up from germline, CDR1 is MNHEY and CDR2 is SMNVEV (reference sequence). The CDR3 has 13 residues. CDR3: CASRRTVSYEQYF. CDR3 nucleotide sequence: TGTGCCAGCAGAAGGACAGTTTCCTACGAGCAGTACTTC.

The V call is TRBV7-9, the J call TRBJ2-7; 7 bases are shared with TRBD2. This CDR3 is 15 amino acids long. Per the germline V gene, CDR1 is SEHNR and CDR2 is FQNEAQ (reference sequence). Losses at the gene ends were 2 bases for V and 5 bases for J; bases not matched to a gene: 9. The CDR3 protein is CASSLIAGVPHEQYF. DNA of the CDR3: TGTGCCAGCAGCTTAATCGCGGGAGTCCCCCACGAGCAGTACTTC.

The rearrangement joins TRBV29-1 to TRBJ1-4; 7 positions match TRBD1. V gave up 5 bases and J gave up 8 bases; unmatched junction bases: 11. Germline V gives CDR1 SQVTM, CDR2 ANQGSEA. The CDR3 extends over 14 amino acids. Here the CDR3 reads CSVSRQGSSEKLFF. The CDR3 DNA sequence: TGCAGCGTTTCCAGACAGGGTTCGAGCGAAAAACTGTTTTTT.

The chain combines TRBV6-6 with TRBJ2-2; D is possibly TRBD1 (6 bases). V lost 6 bases and J 9 bases, leaving 17 bases between the germline ends. There are 14 residues in the CDR3. CDR1 and CDR2 (germline): MNHNY, SVGAGI (reference sequence). CDR3 in DNA: TGTGCCAGCAGCCCATCAGGGGCCGCTCGGGAGCTGTTTTTT. It is translated as CASSPSGAARELFF.

J is TRBJ1-1 and V is TRBV6-5; D unclear. Germline CDR1 and CDR2: MNHEY and SVGAGI. This CDR3 has 12 residues. V was pared by 6 bases and J by 1 base, with 6 bases between. CDR3 nucleotides: TGTGCCAGCAGCCCCGGGAACACTGAAGCTTTCTTT. This translates into CASSPGNTEAFF.

The chain has TRBV27 and TRBJ2-5; 10 nucleotides line up with TRBD1. Trimming removed 10 bases from V and 2 bases from J; junction bases left unmatched: 7. This CDR3 contains 14 residues. In germline, CDR1 is MNHEY, CDR2 SMNVEV (reference sequence). The CDR3 spells CATRQGAYQETQYF. DNA of the CDR3: TGTGCCACCCGACAGGGGGCATATCAAGAGACCCAGTACTTC.

This chain connects TRBV5-1 to TRBJ2-3, with 7 bases identical to TRBD2. Trimming took 0 bases from V and 2 from J; bases not matched to a gene: 3. CDR1 is SGHRS, CDR2 YFSETQ, per germline. The CDR3 runs 15 residues. CDR3 bases: TGCGCCAGCAGCTTGGCTGCGGGGGTCACAGATACGCAGTATTTT. Amino acids: CASSLAAGVTDTQYF.

This chain joins TRBV6-1 and TRBJ1-2; no firm D call. Trimming stripped 3 bases from V and 8 bases from J, with 7 bases between. The CDR3 has 11 amino acids. CDR1 is MNHNS, CDR2 SASEGT, per germline. Here the CDR3 DNA reads TGTGCCAGCAGTGAGAACAGAGGCTACACCTTC. Protein product: CASSENRGYTF.

The rearrangement uses TRBV11-2 and TRBJ1-1, with TRBD1 matching 10 bases. CDR1 and CDR2 (germline): SGHAT, FQNNGV. The CDR3 consists of 18 residues. J was trimmed by 4 bases and V by 1 base; bases with no gene match: 12. Written as DNA, the CDR3 is TGTGCCAGCAGCTTAGGGGGACGCCGGGACAGGGGTGGCACTGAAGCTTTCTTT. Its translation is CASSLGGRRDRGGTEAFF.

This clone has just one count. The chain links TRBV5-4 to TRBJ2-3; 7 positions agree with TRBD2. Germline CDR1 and CDR2: SGHNT and YYREEE (reference sequence). V gave up 2 bases and J gave up 2 bases; unmatched junction bases: 11. The CDR3 sequence is 17 residues long. Here the CDR3 DNA reads TGTGCCAGCAGCTTCTCGCCCACTAGCGCGCACACAGATACGCAGTATTTT. It codes for CASSFSPTSAHTDTQYF.

V usage is TRBV6-5 and J usage is TRBJ2-7, with 7 bases lining up with TRBD2. The CDR3 extends over 14 amino acids. The junction had 7 bases not matched to a gene; V was cut back by 4 bases and J by 4 bases. CDR1 and CDR2 from the germline V gene are MNHEY and SVGAGI. The CDR3 here is CASSFGTNRYEQYF. The DNA for the CDR3 is TGTGCCAGCAGTTTCGGGACTAACCGTTACGAGCAGTACTTC.

The rearrangement uses TRBV18 and TRBJ2-7, with 13 bases lining up with TRBD2. Germline V gives CDR1 KGHSH, CDR2 LQKENI. CDR3 length: 16 amino acids. Trimming cost V 6 bases and J 6 bases; bases outside gene matches: 11. Here the CDR3 DNA reads TGTGCCAGCTCTGTTCGGACTAGCGGGAGAATCGTCGAGCAGTACTTC. Amino acids: CASSVRTSGRIVEQYF.

The V and J genes are TRBV7-9 and TRBJ2-5, with TRBD1 matching over 8 bases. The V segment lost 5 bases and the J segment 5 bases; nucleotides outside the gene matches: 10. The CDR3 is 15 residues long. From germline, CDR1 is SEHNR and CDR2 FQNEAQ (reference sequence). The CDR3 DNA follows: TGTGCCAGCAGCCCGACGACAGGGGCTTTCGAGACCCAGTACTTC. Protein product: CASSPTTGAFETQYF. Variable domain in full (rest from reference TRBV7-9 and TRBJ2-5): DTGVSQNPRHKITKRGQNVTFRCDPISEHNRLYWYRQTLGQGPEFLTYFQNEAQLEKSRLLSDRFSAERPKGSFSTLEIQRTEQGDSAMYLCASSPTTGAFETQYFGPGTRLLVL.

The gene calls are TRBV7-8 and TRBJ2-7, with D maybe TRBD2 (6 bases). Trimming took 3 bases from V and 3 from J, leaving 12 bases between them. This CDR3 is built from 14 residues. Per the germline V gene, CDR1 is SGHVS and CDR2 is FQNEAQ. In DNA form, the CDR3 reads TGTGCCAGCAGCTTCGGACCAGCGGGCTACGAGCAGTACTTC. Residues: CASSFGPAGYEQYF.

V and J are TRBV27 and TRBJ2-1; 10 nucleotides agree with TRBD2. The CDR3 sequence is 15 residues long. V lost 3 bases and J lost 7; bases outside the gene matches: 6. Germline V gene data show CDR1 as MNHEY and CDR2 as SMNVEV (reference sequence). The CDR3 coding sequence is TGTGCCAGCAGTTTCCCTAGCGGGAGAGGTAATGAGCAGTTCTTC. It encodes CASSFPSGRGNEQFF.